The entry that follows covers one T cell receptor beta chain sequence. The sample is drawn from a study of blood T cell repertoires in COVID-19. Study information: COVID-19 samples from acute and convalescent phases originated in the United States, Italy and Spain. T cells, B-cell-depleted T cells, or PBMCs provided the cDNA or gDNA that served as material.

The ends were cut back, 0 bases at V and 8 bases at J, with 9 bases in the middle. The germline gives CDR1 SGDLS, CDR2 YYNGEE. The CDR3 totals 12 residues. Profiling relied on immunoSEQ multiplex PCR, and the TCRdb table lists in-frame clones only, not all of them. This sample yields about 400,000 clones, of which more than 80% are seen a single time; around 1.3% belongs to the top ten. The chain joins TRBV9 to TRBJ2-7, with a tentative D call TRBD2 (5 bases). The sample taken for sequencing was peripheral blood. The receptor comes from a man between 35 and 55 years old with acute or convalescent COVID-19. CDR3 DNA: TGTGCCAGCAGCGTAGCGGCCGGGAAGCAGTACTTC. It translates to CASSVAAGKQYF. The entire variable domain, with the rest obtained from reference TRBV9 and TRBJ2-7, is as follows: DSGVTQTPKHLITATGQRVTLRCSPRSGDLSVYWYQQSLDQGLQFLIQYYNGEERAKGNILERFSAQQFPDLHSELNLSSLELGDSALYFCASSVAAGKQYFGPGTRLTVT.